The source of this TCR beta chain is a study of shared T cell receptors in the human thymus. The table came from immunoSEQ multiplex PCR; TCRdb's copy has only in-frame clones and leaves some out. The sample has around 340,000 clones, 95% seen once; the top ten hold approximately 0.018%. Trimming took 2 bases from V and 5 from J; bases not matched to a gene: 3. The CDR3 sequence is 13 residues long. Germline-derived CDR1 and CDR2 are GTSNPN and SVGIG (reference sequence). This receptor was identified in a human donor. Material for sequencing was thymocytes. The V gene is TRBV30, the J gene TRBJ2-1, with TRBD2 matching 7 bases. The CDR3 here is CAWSSGTDNEQFF. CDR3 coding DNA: TGTGCCTGGAGTAGCGGGACTGACAATGAGCAGTTCTTC.